Following are 21 T cell receptor beta chains from one sample sequenced in a study of T cell responses to AZD1222 COVID-19 vaccine. Using immunoSEQ multiplex PCR, the repertoire was profiled, and TCRdb retains in-frame clones only, with some absent. The data show about 83,000 clones, over 75% seen once. This sample comprised peripheral blood, obtained on day 0 of MenACWY control vaccination. The receptors were sampled from an adult in good health.

The chain carries TRBV6-5 and TRBJ1-2; TRBD1 might be the D (6 bases). The CDR3 loop spans 15 amino acids. Germline lookup yields CDR1 MNHEY and CDR2 SVGAGI. Trimming cost V 4 bases and J 4 bases, with 16 bases left between them. The DNA for the CDR3 is TGTGCCAGCAGTTCCCGAAGGGGGGTGTCCTATGGCTACACCTTC. Translation gives CASSSRRGVSYGYTF.

The chain joins TRBV28 to TRBJ1-1, with D possibly TRBD1 on 5 matching bases. The CDR3 extends over 14 amino acids. Looked up from germline, CDR1 is MDHEN and CDR2 is SYDVKM. With 8 bases removed from V and 1 base from J, the gap between germline ends came to 14 bases. CDR3 DNA sequence: TGTGCCAGCGGGTCGACAGCCCCGAACACTGAAGCTTTCTTT. Protein: CASGSTAPNTEAFF.

The chain carries TRBV27 and TRBJ1-4; perhaps TRBD1 as D (6 bases). Germline V gene lookup returns CDR1 MNHEY and CDR2 SMNVEV (reference sequence). The CDR3 runs 14 residues. Trimming took 5 bases from V and 4 from J, leaving 11 bases between them. Written as DNA, the CDR3 is TGTGCCAGCAGTGTACAGGGCGTTAATGAAAAACTGTTTTTT. Amino acids: CASSVQGVNEKLFF.

The chain is built from TRBV6-2 or TRBV6-3 and TRBJ1-4; 7 bases agree with TRBD1. Trimming removed 1 base from V and 2 bases from J; junction bases left unmatched: 10. This CDR3 is built from 18 residues. Germline V gene data show CDR1 as MNHEY and CDR2 as SVGEGT. In nucleotides, the CDR3 is TGTGCCAGCAGTTACTTGGGACAGACCCGGAGGACTAATGAAAAACTGTTTTTT. Translating gives CASSYLGQTRRTNEKLFF.

V is TRBV27 and J is TRBJ2-1; D gene uncertain. The V end was cut by 4 bases, the J end by 6 bases, with 13 bases between. Per germline, CDR1 MNHEY and CDR2 SMNVEV (reference sequence). The CDR3 loop spans 14 amino acids. CDR3 protein: CASSSVLEVNEQFF. The CDR3, as DNA: TGTGCCAGCAGTTCGGTGTTGGAAGTCAATGAGCAGTTCTTC.

This chain joins TRBV19 and TRBJ2-5, with D unresolved. Germline CDR1 LNHDA, CDR2 SQIVND (reference sequence). Trimming pared 8 bases from V and 1 base from J, leaving 14 bases between. CDR3 length: 14 residues. The CDR3 nucleotides are TGTGCCAGTTCCGACACCCTACTCCAAGAGACCCAGTACTTC. It translates to CASSDTLLQETQYF.

V and J are TRBV9 and TRBJ1-4; D is unclear. From germline, CDR1 is SGDLS and CDR2 YYNGEE. This CDR3 is 14 amino acids long. V was pared by 2 bases and J by 0 bases, with 5 bases between. The CDR3 region has the DNA TGTGCCAGCAGCGTCGGTACAACTAATGAAAAACTGTTTTTT. This encodes CASSVGTTNEKLFF.

The chain employs TRBV7-8 and TRBJ2-1; TRBD1 is a possible D gene (6 bases). Trimming stripped 2 bases from V and 7 bases from J, with 18 bases between. CDR1 is SGHVS and CDR2 is FQNEAQ in the germline V gene. This CDR3 comprises 16 residues. DNA of the CDR3: TGTGCCAGCAGCTTATCCAGGAGCAGGGGTACGAATGAGCAGTTCTTC. Its protein product is CASSLSRSRGTNEQFF.

This clone was observed a single time. This rearrangement joins TRBV2 to TRBJ2-7, with D tentatively TRBD1 or TRBD2 (5 bases each). The V and J ends lost 6 bases and 5 bases respectively, with 17 bases between them. The germline V gene has CDR1 SNHLY and CDR2 FYNNEI. This CDR3 has 14 residues. CDR3 region: CASSRNGGAHEQYF. DNA of the CDR3: TGTGCCAGCAGCAGGAATGGGGGTGCCCACGAGCAGTACTTC. Full variable domain (rest looked up from reference TRBV2 and TRBJ2-7): EPEVTQTPSHQVTQMGQEVILRCVPISNHLYFYWYRQILGQKVEFLVSFYNNEISEKSEIFDDQFSVERPDGSNFTLKIRSTKLEDSAMYFCASSRNGGAHEQYFGPGTRLTVT.

The sample holds one count of this clone. The genes are TRBV3-1 (or the pseudogene TRBV3-2) and TRBJ2-3; the D gene could be TRBD1 or TRBD2 (5 bases each). CDR1 is LGHDT and CDR2 is YNNKEL in the germline V gene (reference sequence). This CDR3 spans 14 amino acids. Trimming removed 5 bases from V and 5 bases from J, with 14 bases in between. CDR3 DNA: TGTGCCAGCAGCGCTGCCGGGGCCTTAGATACGCAGTATTTT. Translating gives CASSAAGALDTQYF.

This chain connects TRBV6-5 to TRBJ1-1; no reliable D call. Trimming pared 5 bases from V and 3 bases from J, leaving 13 bases between. CDR1 is MNHEY and CDR2 is SVGAGI in the germline V gene. This CDR3 comprises 14 residues. In nucleotides, the CDR3 is TGTGCCAGCAGTCCCCAGGCGCGGGACACTGAAGCTTTCTTT. Translated, it gives CASSPQARDTEAFF.

The chain couples TRBV7-9 to TRBJ1-2; TRBD1 matches 8 bases. CDR1 and CDR2 from the germline V gene are SEHNR and FQNEAQ (reference sequence). V shed 8 bases and J 6 bases; nucleotides not matched to a gene: 8. This CDR3 is built from 13 residues. This CDR3 reads CASGETGADGYTF. In DNA form, the CDR3 reads TGTGCCAGCGGAGAGACAGGGGCCGATGGCTACACCTTC.

This clone was found a few times. Other DNA sequences in this specimen translate into the identical CDR3. This rearrangement joins TRBV19 to TRBJ2-3, with 8 bases that match TRBD1. J was trimmed by 1 base and V by 4 bases; bases with no gene match: 1. The CDR3 is 14 residues long. Germline V CDR1 and CDR2: LNHDA, SQIVND (reference sequence). CDR3 sequence reads: CASSTGQGTDTQYF. The CDR3 DNA reads TGTGCCAGTAGTACGGGACAGGGCACAGATACGCAGTATTTT.

The table lists this clone with a few counts. V is TRBV6-5 and J is TRBJ2-3; D not resolved. Germline CDR1 is MNHEY and CDR2 is SVGAGI. This CDR3 is built from 13 residues. Trimming cost V 6 bases and J 6 bases, with 13 bases left between them. The CDR3, as DNA: TGTGCCAGCAGAGCAGGAATCTTGGATACGCAGTATTTT. This encodes CASRAGILDTQYF.

This chain uses TRBV19 with TRBJ2-6; D is uncertain. CDR1 is LNHDA and CDR2 is SQIVND in the germline V gene (reference sequence). V was cut by 4 bases and J by 1 base, with 8 bases left in between. This CDR3 has 15 residues. CDR3 sequence: CASSTQRSGANVLTF. The CDR3 DNA reads TGTGCCAGTAGTACCCAACGATCTGGGGCCAACGTCCTGACTTTC.

The V call is TRBV9, the J call TRBJ2-2; tentatively, D is TRBD1 or TRBD2 (5 bases each). V was pared by 3 bases and J by 0 bases, with 15 bases between. The CDR3 has 17 amino acids. CDR1 and CDR2 from the germline V gene are SGDLS and YYNGEE. CDR3 in DNA: TGTGCCAGCAGCGCTACCCCCGGGGACGCGAACACCGGGGAGCTGTTTTTT. Protein product: CASSATPGDANTGELFF.

This rearrangement joins TRBV9 to TRBJ2-1, with 13 bases fitting TRBD2. V was pared by 0 bases and J by 6 bases, with 6 bases of the junction left unmatched. Germline V gene lookup returns CDR1 SGDLS and CDR2 YYNGEE. The CDR3 totals 17 residues. The CDR3 DNA reads TGTGCCAGCAGCGTAGGCCCTGGACTAGCGGGAGCCAATGAGCAGTTCTTC. Translation: CASSVGPGLAGANEQFF.

The V gene is TRBV24-1, the J gene TRBJ1-2, with D perhaps matching TRBD1 (6 bases). V was shortened by 5 bases and J by 6 bases, with 12 bases between the two germline ends. CDR1 is KGHDR and CDR2 is SFDVKD in the germline V gene. This CDR3 has 13 amino acids. Here the CDR3 reads CATSVRGADGYTF. DNA for the CDR3: TGTGCCACCAGTGTTCGGGGGGCGGATGGCTACACCTTC.

The rearrangement links TRBV6-1 to TRBJ1-5; D may be TRBD1 (6 bases). V lost 2 bases and J 12 bases, leaving 20 bases between the germline ends. Germline values: CDR1 MNHNS, CDR2 SASEGT. This CDR3 region has 15 residues. The CDR3 sequence is CASSEMSAGAVIQHF. CDR3 nucleotides: TGTGCCAGCAGTGAAATGTCCGCAGGGGCGGTAATCCAGCATTTT.

The chain combines TRBV24-1 with TRBJ1-2; the match to TRBD1 covers 9 bases. V lost 9 bases to trimming and J lost 8 bases; unmatched junction nucleotides: 6. The CDR3 consists of 12 residues. Germline CDR1 and CDR2: KGHDR and SFDVKD. CDR3 in amino acids: CATRPGTGGYTF. The CDR3 DNA sequence: TGTGCCACCCGTCCCGGGACAGGGGGCTACACCTTC.

V usage is TRBV11-3 and J usage is TRBJ2-3; 9 bases map to TRBD2. Germline-derived CDR1 and CDR2 are SGHNT and YENEEA. The CDR3 covers 18 residues. Germline trimming cut 0 bases from V and 2 bases from J; bases unmatched to any gene: 9. In nucleotides, the CDR3 is TGTGCCAGCAGCTTAGATGGCCCTAGCGGGGCCAACACAGATACGCAGTATTTT. This codes for CASSLDGPSGANTDTQYF.